Below, 19 T cell receptor beta chains from the same sample are listed, as sequenced in a study of blood T cell repertoires in COVID-19 (dated by TCRdb to 2020 to 2021). Library preparation was by the immunoSEQ multiplex PCR assay. Here the immuneACCESS table is served through TCRdb, limited to in-frame sequences with V and J called. Missing clones are a known gap in these copies; in checked studies unresolved V genes cover under half, and the rest lacks a known reason. The sample table holds about 170,000 clones, of which more than 70% were seen once. The ten largest clones capture more than 2% of the sample. The sample taken for sequencing was peripheral blood. The receptors shown here come from a man aged 45-65 years who had recovered from COVID-19.

The V call is TRBV27, the J call TRBJ2-7, with D possibly TRBD2 on 6 matching bases. Deletions cut 1 base from V and 1 base from J, with 8 bases between. Germline V CDR1 and CDR2: MNHEY, SMNVEV (reference sequence). The CDR3 totals 14 residues. The CDR3 here is CASSLFRESYEQYF. DNA of the CDR3: TGTGCCAGCAGTTTATTTCGGGAGTCCTACGAGCAGTACTTC.

This clone occurred once. V usage is TRBV27 and J usage is TRBJ2-7; a weak D match, TRBD1 (5 bases). The V end was cut by 4 bases, the J end by 3 bases, with 10 bases between. The CDR3 has 13 amino acids. Germline loops: CDR1 MNHEY, CDR2 SMNVEV (reference sequence). DNA for the CDR3: TGTGCCAGCAGTTCAGGGTATCTCTACGAGCAGTACTTC. It encodes CASSSGYLYEQYF.

The chain is built from TRBV2 and TRBJ1-1; TRBD1 is a possible D gene (5 bases). This CDR3 is built from 14 residues. V was shortened by 3 bases and J by 5 bases, with 13 bases between the two germline ends. Germline loops: CDR1 SNHLY, CDR2 FYNNEI. CDR3 coding DNA: TGTGCCAGCAGTGACTCTCTGGAGGGGACTGAAGCTTTCTTT. Encoded protein: CASSDSLEGTEAFF.

The chain has TRBV29-1 and TRBJ1-1; TRBD1 is a possible D gene (5 bases). The CDR3 totals 11 residues. V dropped 7 bases and J dropped 8 bases, with 14 bases sitting between them. Germline V gene data show CDR1 as SQVTM and CDR2 as ANQGSEA. The CDR3 here is CSADSLAEAFF. In DNA, the CDR3 is TGCAGCGCCGACAGTCTGGCCGAAGCTTTCTTT.

The chain uses TRBV28 and TRBJ1-2, with a possible D match to TRBD1 (6 bases). This CDR3 spans 14 amino acids. V shed 6 bases and J shed 7 bases, with 18 bases lying between them. CDR1 and CDR2 from the germline V gene are MDHEN and SYDVKM. The CDR3 coding sequence is TGTGCCAGCAGCCGGCGGCAGGGGTGGGGTGGCTACACCTTC. It specifies CASSRRQGWGGYTF.

This sequence joins TRBV21-1 and TRBJ2-1; the tabulated D call, TRBD2, remains unverified against the DNA. TRBV21-1 is a documented pseudogene. There are 17 residues in the CDR3. The CDR3 DNA follows: TGTGCCAGCAGCATACCCGGGACTAGCGGGAGAGGGAATGAGCAGTTCTTC. It encodes CASSIPGTSGRGNEQFF.

The rearrangement uses TRBV15 and TRBJ2-7; TRBD1 agrees at 7 bases. CDR1 is LNHNV and CDR2 is YYDKDF in the germline V gene (reference sequence). CDR3 length equals 15 residues. Trimming cost V 0 bases and J 4 bases; bases outside gene matches: 6. The CDR3 protein is CATSRDFGTAYEQYF. Written as DNA, the CDR3 is TGTGCCACCAGCAGAGATTTTGGGACAGCGTACGAGCAGTACTTC.

This chain joins TRBV2 and TRBJ2-7; possible D gene TRBD1, 6 bases. V lost 8 bases to trimming and J lost 6 bases, with 11 bases between them. In germline, CDR1 is SNHLY, CDR2 FYNNEI. The CDR3 runs 11 residues. As DNA, the CDR3 is TGTGCCAGCCGGGACACTCTCGAGCAGTACTTC. Amino acid sequence: CASRDTLEQYF.

The count of this clone is one. V usage is TRBV10-1 and J usage is TRBJ2-3, with D tentatively TRBD1 (5 bases). The CDR3 runs to 12 residues. V shed 6 bases and J shed 5 bases, with 9 bases lying between them. CDR1 and CDR2 from the germline V gene are WNHNN and SYGVQD (reference sequence). The CDR3 nucleotides read TGCGCCAGCAGCCCAAGGGGAGATACGCAGTATTTT. Amino acids: CASSPRGDTQYF.

V is TRBV30 and J is TRBJ1-6, with 7 bases lining up with TRBD1. Germline values: CDR1 GTSNPN, CDR2 SVGIG (reference sequence). The CDR3 has 13 residues. After removal of 5 bases from V and 8 bases from J, the junction contained 6 bases not matched to a gene. This CDR3 is CAWGGQAHSPLHF. CDR3 nucleotide sequence: TGTGCCTGGGGAGGACAGGCCCATTCACCCCTCCACTTT. Combining the CDR3 with reference TRBV30 and TRBJ1-6 gives the whole variable domain SQTIHQWPATLVQPVGSPLSLECTVEGTSNPNLYWYRQAAGRGLQLLFYSVGIGQISSEVPQNLSASRPQDRQFILSSKKLLLSDSGFYLCAWGGQAHSPLHFGNGTRLTVT.

The chain recombines TRBV6-5 with TRBJ2-5, with D perhaps matching TRBD2 (5 bases). The CDR3 is 13 amino acids. Germline V lookup: CDR1 MNHEY, CDR2 SVGAGI. V lost 5 bases and J lost 3, with 10 bases in between. CDR3 nucleotide sequence: TGTGCCAGCAGTAGGACTGCAAAAGAGACCCAGTACTTC. Its translation: CASSRTAKETQYF.

The chain uses TRBV2 and TRBJ1-5; tentative D call: TRBD1 (5 bases). This CDR3 is 12 amino acids long. Trimming removed 8 bases at V and 4 bases at J, with 9 bases between. The V gene's germline CDR1 is SNHLY and CDR2 FYNNEI. The CDR3 region has the DNA TGTGCCAGCGGGGGGGGTAATCAGCCCCAGCATTTT. This codes for CASGGGNQPQHF. Looking up the rest from reference TRBV2 and TRBJ1-5 gives the full variable domain: EPEVTQTPSHQVTQMGQEVILRCVPISNHLYFYWYRQILGQKVEFLVSFYNNEISEKSEIFDDQFSVERPDGSNFTLKIRSTKLEDSAMYFCASGGGNQPQHFGDGTRLSIL.

The V gene is TRBV5-1, the J gene TRBJ1-2; D remains unclear. This CDR3 has 12 residues. V shed 1 base and J shed 2 bases, with 3 bases lying between them. Germline assignment: CDR1 SGHRS and CDR2 YFSETQ. This chain's CDR3 is CASSLLNYGYTF. CDR3 bases: TGCGCCAGCAGCTTGTTAAACTATGGCTACACCTTC.

The chain is built from TRBV28 and TRBJ1-2; 7 bases agree with TRBD1. Germline-derived CDR1 and CDR2 are MDHEN and SYDVKM. The CDR3 has 15 amino acids. V shed 5 bases and J 3 bases; nucleotides not matched to a gene: 9. Here the CDR3 reads CASSPAQTGYYGYTF. CDR3 bases: TGTGCCAGCAGTCCAGCCCAGACAGGGTACTATGGCTACACCTTC.

The chain joins TRBV5-1 to TRBJ2-2; 9 bases agree with TRBD1. The CDR3 has 15 residues. V gave up 2 bases and J gave up 5 bases; unmatched junction bases: 4. Germline-derived CDR1 and CDR2 are SGHRS and YFSETQ. The CDR3 DNA reads TGCGCCAGCAGCTTACAGGGGGCAGGGACCGGGGAGCTGTTTTTT. Its translation: CASSLQGAGTGELFF.

The sample holds a few counts of this clone. The chain uses TRBV2 and TRBJ2-7; 8 nucleotides align to TRBD1. CDR1 is SNHLY, CDR2 FYNNEI, per germline. With 5 bases clipped from V and 5 bases from J, the junction kept 2 bases outside the gene matches. The CDR3 has 12 residues. CDR3 amino acids: CASSTGGHEQYF. In nucleotides, the CDR3 is TGTGCCAGCAGTACAGGGGGGCACGAGCAGTACTTC.

The V call is TRBV5-4, the J call TRBJ2-3; 10 bases line up with TRBD2. The J segment lost 0 bases and the V segment lost 0 bases, leaving 4 bases of the junction unmatched. Germline assignment: CDR1 SGHNT and CDR2 YYREEE (reference sequence). This CDR3 contains 17 residues. The CDR3 DNA follows: TGTGCCAGCAGCTTGGAACTAGCGGGGACTAGCACAGATACGCAGTATTTT. Amino acid sequence: CASSLELAGTSTDTQYF.

The count of this clone is one. The chain joins TRBV9 to TRBJ2-2; the match to TRBD1 covers 7 bases. The V gene's germline CDR1 is SGDLS and CDR2 YYNGEE. The CDR3 runs 17 residues. Trimming removed 0 bases from V and 0 bases from J; junction bases left unmatched: 5. CDR3 bases: TGTGCCAGCAGCGTAGCGGCAGGGGGTACGAACACCGGGGAGCTGTTTTTT. This sequence encodes CASSVAAGGTNTGELFF.

V and J are TRBV7-3 and TRBJ2-1; 8 bases are shared with TRBD1. V gave up 5 bases and J gave up 7 bases; unmatched junction bases: 4. CDR3 length: 13 amino acids. The germline CDR1 and CDR2 sequences are SGHTA and FQGTGA. The DNA of the CDR3 is TGTGCCAGCAGCCGGGACAGGTTAAATGAGCAGTTCTTC. Its protein product is CASSRDRLNEQFF.